Listed below are T cell receptor beta chains from one sample, sequenced in a study of T cell changes during pregnancy in multiple sclerosis. TCRdb keeps only in-frame clones here, not all; method: immunoSEQ multiplex PCR. Here the sample spans around 100,000 clones, about 90% being singletons. Sequenced material: peripheral blood, taken in the second trimester of pregnancy. These receptors all come from a female donor with multiple sclerosis, enrolled in a pregnancy study. CDR3s include the opening cysteine and the closing phenylalanine or tryptophan. D genes are given only for firm matches. The size field is filled for only some rows; it gives once, few, many or a size class.

v_gene,d_gene,abundance,j_gene,CDR3nt,CDR3aa
TRBV6-6,TRBD1,NA,TRBJ2-4,TGTGCCAGCGTACCAGGTCGGACAGGGGAATACATTCAGTACTTC,CASVPGRTGEYIQYF
TRBV28,NA,NA,TRBJ2-2,TGTGCCAGCAGTTTAGTGAAGGGGGTCGGGGAGCTGTTTTTT,CASSLVKGVGELFF
TRBV7-9,NA,few,TRBJ1-1,TGTGCCAGCAGCTTAGAAATTCTGAAGCGAGCTTTCTTT,CASSLEILKRAFF
TRBV5-6,TRBD2,NA,TRBJ2-5,TGTGCCAGCAGCTTGGAGCGGGGACAAGAGACCCAGTACTTC,CASSLERGQETQYF
TRBV2,NA,NA,TRBJ2-1,TGTGCCAGCAGCCCCCCCGACAGGTTGCGGTTCTTC,CASSPPDRLRFF
TRBV7-2,NA,NA,TRBJ1-2,TGTGCCAGCAGCTTAGCGCAGTCAAGGACTGAATATGGCTACACCTTC,CASSLAQSRTEYGYTF
TRBV4-1,NA,NA,TRBJ2-7,TGCGCCAGCAGCCAAGATCTAGCGTGGATATACGAGCAGTACTTC,CASSQDLAWIYEQYF
TRBV5-8,TRBD1,NA,TRBJ2-2,TGTGCCAGCAGCCTCGGACAGGGTATGACCGGGGAGCTGTTTTTT,CASSLGQGMTGELFF
TRBV15,TRBD1,NA,TRBJ1-5,TGTGCCACCAGCAGGGACAGGGGAACGAGCAATCAGCCCCAGCATTTT,CATSRDRGTSNQPQHF
TRBV5-1,TRBD2,once,TRBJ2-2,TGCGCCAGCAGCCACAGGACTAGCGGGAGCACCGGGGAGCTGTTTTTT,CASSHRTSGSTGELFF
TRBV10-3,NA,NA,TRBJ2-3,TGTGCCATCAGTGTACGGAGTATAGATACGCAGTATTTT,CAISVRSIDTQYF
TRBV5-1,TRBD2,NA,TRBJ2-3,TGCGCCAGCAGCTCTAGGGGCGGGAGGGGCACAGATACGCAGTATTTT,CASSSRGGRGTDTQYF
TRBV28,TRBD1,NA,TRBJ1-2,TGTGCCAGCAGCCTAGAGGGACCCCGACAGGGATCCTATGGCTACACCTTC,CASSLEGPRQGSYGYTF
TRBV2,NA,NA,TRBJ1-1,TGTGCCAGCACCTACCGAGGGGGGGCTGGAACTGAAGCTTTCTTT,CASTYRGGAGTEAFF
TRBV11-2,NA,NA,TRBJ2-6,TGTGCCAGCAGCTTCTTCCGGCAGGGGAGCTCTGGGGCCAACGTCCTGACTTTC,CASSFFRQGSSGANVLTF
TRBV5-8,TRBD1,NA,TRBJ1-1,TGTGCCAGCAGCTTTTACGGGACAGGGGTCACTGAAGCTTTCTTT,CASSFYGTGVTEAFF
TRBV28,TRBD2,NA,TRBJ2-2,TGTGCCAGCAGTTTCAGCCTAGCGGGCACCGGGGAGCTGTTTTTT,CASSFSLAGTGELFF
TRBV27,TRBD1,once,TRBJ2-7,TGTGCCAGCAGTTTAAAAGGGGGCGCCTCCCCCTACGAGCAGTACTTC,CASSLKGGASPYEQYF
TRBV28,NA,NA,TRBJ2-7,TGTGCCAGCAGTTCCCCGGTCGGGGGTGCTTGGGAGCAGTACTTC,CASSSPVGGAWEQYF
TRBV4-3,TRBD2,NA,TRBJ2-7,TGCGCCAGCAGCCAAGGATTAGCGGGAGGGGACTACGAGCAGTACTTC,CASSQGLAGGDYEQYF
TRBV19,TRBD2,NA,TRBJ2-1,TGTGCCAGTAGTCCCCGGAGACTAGCGGGAGTTGAGCAGTTCTTC,CASSPRRLAGVEQFF
TRBV5-6,TRBD1,few,TRBJ1-1,TGTGCCAGCAGCATAACAGGGGGTAACACTGAAGCTTTCTTT,CASSITGGNTEAFF
TRBV27,NA,few,TRBJ2-1,TGTGCCAGCTGGCTGGGGGCCAACAATGAGCAGTTCTTC,CASWLGANNEQFF
TRBV2,TRBD1,NA,TRBJ2-4,TGTGCCAGCAGTGCCTCCAAACACAGGGGCCTGTCCAAAAACATTCAGTACTTC,CASSASKHRGLSKNIQYF
TRBV7-2,TRBD1,few,TRBJ1-1,TGTGCCAGCAGCCATCCCCGACAGGGTGGAAGGGAAGCTTTCTTT,CASSHPRQGGREAFF
TRBV27,TRBD2,NA,TRBJ2-5,TGTGCCAGCAGTTCGGGACTAGCAGAAGAGACCCAGTACTTC,CASSSGLAEETQYF
TRBV4-1,NA,NA,TRBJ1-6,TGCGCCAGCAGCCAAGACGGAGAGGGCCCGAATTCACCCCTCCACTTT,CASSQDGEGPNSPLHF
TRBV20-1,NA,NA,TRBJ2-7,TGCAGTGCTCGCCCGGGGGAAGAGCAGTACTTC,CSARPGEEQYF
TRBV9,TRBD2,NA,TRBJ2-1,TGTGCCAGCAGCGTAGGGGGAGGGACCTACAATGAGCAGTTCTTC,CASSVGGGTYNEQFF
TRBV5-1,TRBD2,NA,TRBJ2-7,TGCGCCAGCAGCTTGGGACTAGCGGGAACCTACGAGCAGTACTTC,CASSLGLAGTYEQYF
TRBV7-2,TRBD2,NA,TRBJ2-1,TGTGCCAGCAGCGAACTAGCGGGAGGGAAGTTCTTC,CASSELAGGKFF
TRBV11-2,TRBD2,NA,TRBJ2-1,TGTGCCAGCAGCTCCCGTAATAGCGGGACCTCCAATGAGCAGTTCTTC,CASSSRNSGTSNEQFF
TRBV7-9,NA,NA,TRBJ1-1,TGTGCCAGCAGCTCTGAACGGGGCACTGAAGCTTTCTTT,CASSSERGTEAFF
TRBV2,NA,once,TRBJ2-5,TGTGCCAGCAGGGCAGGCCAATCGGACCAGTACTTC,CASRAGQSDQYF
TRBV9,NA,NA,TRBJ1-2,TGTGCCAGCAGCGTTGGCCAGATCTATGGCTACACCTTC,CASSVGQIYGYTF
TRBV13,NA,NA,TRBJ1-2,TGTGCCAGCAGCTCGCGGATCAGTAGAGATGGCTACACCTTC,CASSSRISRDGYTF
TRBV10-2,NA,NA,TRBJ2-4,TGCGCCAGCAGTGAGTCGGGGACTCCCAAAAACATTCAGTACTTC,CASSESGTPKNIQYF
TRBV7-9,NA,NA,TRBJ2-1,TGTGCCAGCAGCTTAGCTCAAGGGGTGGGCAATGAGCAGTTCTTC,CASSLAQGVGNEQFF